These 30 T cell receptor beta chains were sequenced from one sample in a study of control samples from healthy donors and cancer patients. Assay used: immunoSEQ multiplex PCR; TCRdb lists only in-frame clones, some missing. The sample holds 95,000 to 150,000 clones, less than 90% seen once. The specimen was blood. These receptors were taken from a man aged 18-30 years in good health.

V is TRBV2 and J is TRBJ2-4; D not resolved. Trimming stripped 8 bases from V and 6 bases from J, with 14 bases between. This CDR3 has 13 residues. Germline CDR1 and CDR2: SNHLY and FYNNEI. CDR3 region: CASGKALGNIQYF. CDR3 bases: TGTGCCAGCGGTAAAGCTCTGGGAAACATTCAGTACTTC.

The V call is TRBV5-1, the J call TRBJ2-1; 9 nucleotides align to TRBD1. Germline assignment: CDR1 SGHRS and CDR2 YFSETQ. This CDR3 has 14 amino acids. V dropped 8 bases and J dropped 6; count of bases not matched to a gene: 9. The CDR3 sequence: CASYPGQGANEQFF. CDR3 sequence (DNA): TGCGCCAGTTATCCGGGACAGGGAGCCAATGAGCAGTTCTTC.

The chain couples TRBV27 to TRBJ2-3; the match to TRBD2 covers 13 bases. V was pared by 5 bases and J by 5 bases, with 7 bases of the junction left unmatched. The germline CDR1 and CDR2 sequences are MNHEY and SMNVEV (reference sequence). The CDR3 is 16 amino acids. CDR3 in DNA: TGTGCCAGCAGTGAACTAGCGGGAGGGCCTAGAGATACGCAGTATTTT. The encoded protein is CASSELAGGPRDTQYF.

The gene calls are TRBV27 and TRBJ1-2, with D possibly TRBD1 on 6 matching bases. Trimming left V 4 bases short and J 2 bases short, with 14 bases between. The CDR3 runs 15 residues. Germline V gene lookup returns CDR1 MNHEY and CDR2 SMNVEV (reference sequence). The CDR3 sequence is CASSSTSTGNYGYTF. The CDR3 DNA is TGTGCCAGCAGTTCCACTTCTACAGGGAACTATGGCTACACCTTC.

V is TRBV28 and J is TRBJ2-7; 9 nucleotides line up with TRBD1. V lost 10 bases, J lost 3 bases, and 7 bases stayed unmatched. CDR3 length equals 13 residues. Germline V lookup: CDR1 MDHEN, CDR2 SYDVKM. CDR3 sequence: CATGRDRDYEQYF. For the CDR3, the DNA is TGTGCCACCGGCCGGGACAGGGACTACGAGCAGTACTTC.

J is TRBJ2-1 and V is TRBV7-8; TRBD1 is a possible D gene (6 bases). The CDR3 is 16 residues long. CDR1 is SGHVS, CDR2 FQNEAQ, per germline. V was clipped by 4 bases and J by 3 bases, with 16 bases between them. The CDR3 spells CASSYSGQWVYNEQFF. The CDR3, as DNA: TGTGCCAGCAGCTACTCCGGACAGTGGGTCTACAATGAGCAGTTCTTC.

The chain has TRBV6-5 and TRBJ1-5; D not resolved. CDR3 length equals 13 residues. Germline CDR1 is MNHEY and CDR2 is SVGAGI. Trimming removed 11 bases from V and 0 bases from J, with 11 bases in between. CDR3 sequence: CAGSKLSNQPQHF. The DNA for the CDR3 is TGTGCCGGTTCAAAGCTTAGCAATCAGCCCCAGCATTTT.

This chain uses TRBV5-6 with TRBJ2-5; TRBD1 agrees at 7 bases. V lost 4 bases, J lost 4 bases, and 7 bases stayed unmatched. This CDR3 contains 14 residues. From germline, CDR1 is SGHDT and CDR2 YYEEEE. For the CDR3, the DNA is TGTGCCAGCAGCCCACAGGGGTATAGAGAGACCCAGTACTTC. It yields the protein CASSPQGYRETQYF.

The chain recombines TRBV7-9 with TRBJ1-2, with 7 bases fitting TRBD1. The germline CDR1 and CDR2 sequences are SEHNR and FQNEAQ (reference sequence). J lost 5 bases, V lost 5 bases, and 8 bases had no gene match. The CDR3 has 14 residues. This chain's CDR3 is CASSLGKQGYGYTF. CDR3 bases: TGTGCCAGCAGCCTTGGAAAACAGGGGTATGGCTACACCTTC.

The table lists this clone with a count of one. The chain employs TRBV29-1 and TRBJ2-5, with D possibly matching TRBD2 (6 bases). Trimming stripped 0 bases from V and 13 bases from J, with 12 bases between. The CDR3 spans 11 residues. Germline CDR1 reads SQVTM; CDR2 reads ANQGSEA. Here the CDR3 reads CSVEDGRRSYF. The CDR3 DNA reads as TGCAGCGTTGAAGATGGGAGGCGGTCGTACTTC.

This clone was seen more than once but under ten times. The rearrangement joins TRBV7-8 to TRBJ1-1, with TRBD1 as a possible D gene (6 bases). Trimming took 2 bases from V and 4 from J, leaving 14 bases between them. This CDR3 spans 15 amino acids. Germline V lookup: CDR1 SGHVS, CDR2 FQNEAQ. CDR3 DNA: TGTGCCAGCAGCTTAACAGGGACACGGGGCACTGAAGCTTTCTTT. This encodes CASSLTGTRGTEAFF.

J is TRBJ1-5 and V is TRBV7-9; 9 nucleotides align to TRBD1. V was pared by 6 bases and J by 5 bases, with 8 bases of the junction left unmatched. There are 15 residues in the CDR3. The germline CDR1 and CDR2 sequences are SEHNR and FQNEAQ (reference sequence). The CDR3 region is CASSSPGQGHQPQHF. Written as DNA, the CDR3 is TGTGCCAGCAGTTCCCCGGGACAGGGACATCAGCCCCAGCATTTT.

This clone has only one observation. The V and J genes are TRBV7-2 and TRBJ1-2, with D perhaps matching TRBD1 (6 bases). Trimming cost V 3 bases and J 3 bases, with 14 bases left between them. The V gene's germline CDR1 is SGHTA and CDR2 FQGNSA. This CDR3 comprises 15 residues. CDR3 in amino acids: CASSLAPRGDYGYTF. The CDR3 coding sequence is TGTGCCAGCAGCTTGGCCCCGAGGGGGGACTATGGCTACACCTTC.

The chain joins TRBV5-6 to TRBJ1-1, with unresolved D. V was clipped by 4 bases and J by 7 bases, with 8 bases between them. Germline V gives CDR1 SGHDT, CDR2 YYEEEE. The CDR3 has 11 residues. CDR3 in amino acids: CASSVVDEAFF. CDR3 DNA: TGTGCCAGCAGCGTAGTAGATGAAGCTTTCTTT. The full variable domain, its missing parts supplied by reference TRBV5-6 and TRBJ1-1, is DAGVTQSPTHLIKTRGQQVTLRCSPKSGHDTVSWYQQALGQGPQFIFQYYEEEERQRGNFPDRFSGHQFPNYSSELNVNALLLGDSALYLCASSVVDEAFFGQGTRLTVV.

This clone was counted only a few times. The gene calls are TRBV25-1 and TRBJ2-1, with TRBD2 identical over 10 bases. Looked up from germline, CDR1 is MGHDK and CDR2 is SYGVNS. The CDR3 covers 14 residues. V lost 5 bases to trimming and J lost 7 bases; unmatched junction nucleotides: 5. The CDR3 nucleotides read TGTGCCAGCAGTTCTAGCGGGAGTAAGAATGAGCAGTTCTTC. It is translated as CASSSSGSKNEQFF.

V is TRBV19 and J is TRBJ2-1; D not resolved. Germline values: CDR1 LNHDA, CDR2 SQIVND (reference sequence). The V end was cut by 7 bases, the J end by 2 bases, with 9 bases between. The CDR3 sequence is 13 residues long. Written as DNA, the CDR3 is TGTGCCAGTAACGGCGGTCCCTACAATGAGCAGTTCTTC. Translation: CASNGGPYNEQFF.

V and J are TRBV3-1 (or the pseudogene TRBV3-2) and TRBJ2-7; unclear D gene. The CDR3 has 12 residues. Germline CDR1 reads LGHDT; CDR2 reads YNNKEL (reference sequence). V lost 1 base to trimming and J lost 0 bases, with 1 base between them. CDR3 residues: CASSQASYEQYF. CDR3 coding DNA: TGTGCCAGCAGCCAAGCCTCCTACGAGCAGTACTTC.

The CDR3 DNA reads as TGTGCCAGTAGTACCGGAGAGACCCAGTACTTC. Its translation: CASSTGETQYF. This chain joins TRBV19 and TRBJ2-5; the D is unclear. The ends were cut back, 4 bases at V and 4 bases at J, with 4 bases in the middle. The CDR3 consists of 11 residues. Germline V gives CDR1 LNHDA, CDR2 SQIVND (reference sequence).

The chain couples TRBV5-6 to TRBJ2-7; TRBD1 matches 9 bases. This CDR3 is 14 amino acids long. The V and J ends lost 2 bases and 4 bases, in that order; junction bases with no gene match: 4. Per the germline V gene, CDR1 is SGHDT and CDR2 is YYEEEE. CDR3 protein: CASSFRDRVYEQYF. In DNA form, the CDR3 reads TGTGCCAGCAGCTTCCGGGACAGGGTTTACGAGCAGTACTTC.

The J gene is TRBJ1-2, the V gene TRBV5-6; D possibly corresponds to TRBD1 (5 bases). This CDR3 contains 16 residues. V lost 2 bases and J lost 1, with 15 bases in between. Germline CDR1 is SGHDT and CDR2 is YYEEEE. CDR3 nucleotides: TGTGCCAGCAGCTTTCCTTCGCCAAGGGGTAACTATGGCTACACCTTC. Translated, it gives CASSFPSPRGNYGYTF.

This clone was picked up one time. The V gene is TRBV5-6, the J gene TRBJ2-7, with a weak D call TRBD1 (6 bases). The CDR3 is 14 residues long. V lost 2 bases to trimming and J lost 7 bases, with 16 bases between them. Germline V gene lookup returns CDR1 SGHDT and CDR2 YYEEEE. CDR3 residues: CASSFQGYAVEQYF. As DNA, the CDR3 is TGTGCCAGCAGCTTCCAGGGGTACGCGGTGGAGCAGTACTTC.

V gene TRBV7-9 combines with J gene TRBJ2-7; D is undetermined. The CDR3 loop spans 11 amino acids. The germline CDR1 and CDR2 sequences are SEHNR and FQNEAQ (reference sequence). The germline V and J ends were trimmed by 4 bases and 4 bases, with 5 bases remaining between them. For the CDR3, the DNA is TGTGCCAGCAGCTCCCAGTACGAGCAGTACTTC. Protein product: CASSSQYEQYF.

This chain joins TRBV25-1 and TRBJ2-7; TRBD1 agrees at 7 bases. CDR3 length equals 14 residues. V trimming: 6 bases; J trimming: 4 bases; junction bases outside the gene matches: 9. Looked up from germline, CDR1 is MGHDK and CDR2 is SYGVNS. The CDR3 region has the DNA TGTGCCAGCAGGCAGGAGGACAGGTCTTACGAGCAGTACTTC. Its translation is CASRQEDRSYEQYF.

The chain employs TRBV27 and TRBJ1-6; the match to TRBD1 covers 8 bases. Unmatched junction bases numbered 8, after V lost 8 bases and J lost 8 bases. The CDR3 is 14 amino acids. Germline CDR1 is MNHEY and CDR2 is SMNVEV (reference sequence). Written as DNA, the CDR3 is TGTGCCAGCTCCGGGACAGGAAGTCATTCACCCCTCCACTTT. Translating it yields CASSGTGSHSPLHF.

The CDR3 DNA reads as TGTGCCAGCAGCCAAGATCGGGAGACAGGGAGATTCGAGCAGTACTTC. It encodes CASSQDRETGRFEQYF. V is TRBV14 and J is TRBJ2-7; a possible D gene is TRBD1 (7 bases). This CDR3 has 16 residues. Trimming shortened V by 0 bases and J by 6 bases, and 18 bases separated the two germline ends. Germline lookup yields CDR1 SGHDN and CDR2 FVKESK.

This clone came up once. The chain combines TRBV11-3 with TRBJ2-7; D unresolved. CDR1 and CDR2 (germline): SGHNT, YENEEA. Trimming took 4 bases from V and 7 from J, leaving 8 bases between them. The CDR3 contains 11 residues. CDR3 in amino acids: CASSSGTEQYF. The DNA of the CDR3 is TGTGCCAGCAGCTCGGGTACGGAGCAGTACTTC.

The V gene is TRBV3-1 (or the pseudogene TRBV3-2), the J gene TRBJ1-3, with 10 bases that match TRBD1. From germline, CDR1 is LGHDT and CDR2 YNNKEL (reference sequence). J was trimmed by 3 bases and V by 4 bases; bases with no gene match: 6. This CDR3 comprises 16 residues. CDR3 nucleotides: TGTGCCAGCAGCCGATCCGGGACAGGGGTTGGAAACACCATATATTTT. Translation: CASSRSGTGVGNTIYF.

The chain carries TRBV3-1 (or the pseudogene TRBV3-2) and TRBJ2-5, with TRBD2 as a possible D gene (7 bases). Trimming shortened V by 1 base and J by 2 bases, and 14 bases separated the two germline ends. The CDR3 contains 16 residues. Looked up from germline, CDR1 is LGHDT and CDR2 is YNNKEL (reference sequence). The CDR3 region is CASSQGLRGGQETQYF. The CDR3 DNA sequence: TGTGCCAGCAGCCAAGGCCTAAGGGGGGGGCAAGAGACCCAGTACTTC.

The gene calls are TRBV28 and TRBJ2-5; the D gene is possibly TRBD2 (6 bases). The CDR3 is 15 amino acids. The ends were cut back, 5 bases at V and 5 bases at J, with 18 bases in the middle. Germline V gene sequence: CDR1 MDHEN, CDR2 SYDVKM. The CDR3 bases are TGTGCCAGCAGTGAGGGCGGGGCGCGCATGGAGACCCAGTACTTC. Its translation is CASSEGGARMETQYF.

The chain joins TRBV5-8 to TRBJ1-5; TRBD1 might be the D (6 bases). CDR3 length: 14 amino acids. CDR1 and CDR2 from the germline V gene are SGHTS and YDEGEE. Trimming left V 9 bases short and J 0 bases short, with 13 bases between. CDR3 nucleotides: TGTGCCACCTTGGACAGTGCTAGCAATCAGCCCCAGCATTTT. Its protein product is CATLDSASNQPQHF.